This entry lists 3 T cell receptor beta chains sequenced from one sample in a study of blood T cell repertoires in COVID-19. TCRdb keeps only in-frame clones here, not all; method: immunoSEQ multiplex PCR. The sample contains around 140,000 clones, approximately 88% of which appear only once. The material sequenced was peripheral blood. These receptors were collected from a man between 60 and 70 years old with active or convalescent COVID-19.

The V gene is TRBV4-3, the J gene TRBJ1-1; 9 nucleotides match TRBD1. In germline, CDR1 is LGHNA, CDR2 YSLEER. The trim removed 4 bases at V and 6 bases at J, leaving 9 bases unmatched. This CDR3 has 15 amino acids. In nucleotides, the CDR3 is TGCGCCAGCAGCCTAGACAGGGGGTATGACGCTGAAGCTTTCTTT. This codes for CASSLDRGYDAEAFF.

The genes are TRBV13 and TRBJ2-5, with 12 nucleotides matching TRBD2. With 5 bases clipped from V and 2 bases from J, the junction kept 6 bases outside the gene matches. The CDR3 spans 16 residues. Germline values: CDR1 PRHDT, CDR2 FYEKMQ (reference sequence). The CDR3 region is CASSLGLAGSQETQYF. CDR3 DNA: TGTGCCAGCAGCCTCGGACTAGCGGGATCACAAGAGACCCAGTACTTC.

The rearrangement links TRBV10-3 to TRBJ1-2; D gene unclear. Germline V gene sequence: CDR1 ENHRY, CDR2 SYGVKD. The ends were cut back, 2 bases at V and 5 bases at J, with 15 bases in the middle. This CDR3 comprises 15 residues. This CDR3 reads CAISEPGGRMYGYTF. Written as DNA, the CDR3 is TGTGCCATCAGTGAGCCCGGCGGGCGAATGTATGGCTACACCTTC.